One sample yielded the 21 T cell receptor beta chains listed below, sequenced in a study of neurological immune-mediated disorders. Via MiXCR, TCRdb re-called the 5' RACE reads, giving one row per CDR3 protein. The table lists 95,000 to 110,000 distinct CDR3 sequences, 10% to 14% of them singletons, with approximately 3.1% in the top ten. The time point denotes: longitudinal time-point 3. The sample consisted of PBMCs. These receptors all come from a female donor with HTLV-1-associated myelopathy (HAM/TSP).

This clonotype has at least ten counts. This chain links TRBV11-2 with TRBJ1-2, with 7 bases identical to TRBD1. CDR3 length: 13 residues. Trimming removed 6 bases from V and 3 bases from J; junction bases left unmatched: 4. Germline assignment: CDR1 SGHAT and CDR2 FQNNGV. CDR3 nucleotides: TGTGCCAGCAGTTTTACAGGGGACTATGGCTACACCTTC. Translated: CASSFTGDYGYTF.

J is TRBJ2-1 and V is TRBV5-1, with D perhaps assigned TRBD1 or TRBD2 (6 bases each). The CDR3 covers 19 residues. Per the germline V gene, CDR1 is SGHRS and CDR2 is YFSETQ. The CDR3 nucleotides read TGCGCAAGAAGCTTGGAAAGGGACACCTGGGGGGAGTCCTACAATGAGCAGTTCTTC. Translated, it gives CARSLERDTWGESYNEQFF.

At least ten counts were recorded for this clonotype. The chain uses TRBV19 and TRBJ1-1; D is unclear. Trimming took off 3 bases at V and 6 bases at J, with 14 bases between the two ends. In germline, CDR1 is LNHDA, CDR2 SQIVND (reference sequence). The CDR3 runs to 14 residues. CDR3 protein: CASSMRELRPEAFF. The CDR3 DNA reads TGTGCCAGTAGTATGCGAGAACTAAGGCCTGAAGCTTTCTTT.

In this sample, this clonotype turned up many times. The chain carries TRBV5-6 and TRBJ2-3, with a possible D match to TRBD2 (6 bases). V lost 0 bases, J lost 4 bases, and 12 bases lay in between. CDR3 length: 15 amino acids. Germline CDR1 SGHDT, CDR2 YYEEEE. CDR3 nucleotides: TGTGCCAGCAGCTTGGTCGCGGGATTGGCAGATACGCAGTATTTT. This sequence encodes CASSLVAGLADTQYF.

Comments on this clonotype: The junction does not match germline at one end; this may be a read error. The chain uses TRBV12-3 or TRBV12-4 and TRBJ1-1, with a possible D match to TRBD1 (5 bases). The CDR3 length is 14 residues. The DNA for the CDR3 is TGTGTCAGCAGTGGAAGGGGCGGTGGTACTGAAGCTTTCTTT. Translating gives CVSSGRGGGTEAFF.

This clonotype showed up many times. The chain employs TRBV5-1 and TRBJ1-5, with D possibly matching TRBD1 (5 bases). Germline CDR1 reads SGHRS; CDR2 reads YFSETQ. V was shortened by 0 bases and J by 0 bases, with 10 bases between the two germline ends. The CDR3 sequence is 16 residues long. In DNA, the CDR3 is TGCGCCAGCAGCTTGGAAACCAGGGATAGCAATCAGCCCCAGCATTTT. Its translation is CASSLETRDSNQPQHF.

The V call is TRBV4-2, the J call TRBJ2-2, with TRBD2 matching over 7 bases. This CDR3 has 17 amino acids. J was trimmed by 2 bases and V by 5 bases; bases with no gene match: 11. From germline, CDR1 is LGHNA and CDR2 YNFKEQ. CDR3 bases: TGTGCCAGCAGCAATTACGGTGGGGGGGGAAACACCGGGGAGCTGTTTTTT. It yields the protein CASSNYGGGGNTGELFF.

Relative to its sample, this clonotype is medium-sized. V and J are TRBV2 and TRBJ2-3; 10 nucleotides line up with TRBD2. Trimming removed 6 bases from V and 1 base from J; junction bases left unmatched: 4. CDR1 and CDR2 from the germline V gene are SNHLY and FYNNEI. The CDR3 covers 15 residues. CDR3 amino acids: CASRRTSGRTDTQYF. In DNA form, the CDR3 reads TGTGCCAGCAGGAGGACTAGCGGCCGCACAGATACGCAGTATTTT.

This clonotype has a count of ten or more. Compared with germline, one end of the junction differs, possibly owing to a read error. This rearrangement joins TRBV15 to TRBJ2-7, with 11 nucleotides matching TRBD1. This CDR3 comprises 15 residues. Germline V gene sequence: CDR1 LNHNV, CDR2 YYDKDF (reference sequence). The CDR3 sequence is CATSRAGTGGYEQYF. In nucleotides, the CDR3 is TGTGCTACCAGCAGAGCCGGGACAGGGGGCTACGAGCAGTACTTC.

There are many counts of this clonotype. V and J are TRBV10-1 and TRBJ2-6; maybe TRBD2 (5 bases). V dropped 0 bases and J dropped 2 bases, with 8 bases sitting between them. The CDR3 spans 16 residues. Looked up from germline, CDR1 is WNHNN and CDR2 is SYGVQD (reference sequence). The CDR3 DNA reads TGCGCCAGCAGTGAGTCGCGGGTTCCTGGGGCCAACGTCCTGACTTTC. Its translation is CASSESRVPGANVLTF.

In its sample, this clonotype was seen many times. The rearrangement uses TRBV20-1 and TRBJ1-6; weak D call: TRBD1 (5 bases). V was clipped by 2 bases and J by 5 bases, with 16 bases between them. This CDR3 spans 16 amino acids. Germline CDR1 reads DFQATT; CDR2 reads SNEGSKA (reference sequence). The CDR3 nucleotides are TGCAGTGCTAGATTGGAACAGGTCGTACATAATTCACCCCTCCACTTT. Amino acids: CSARLEQVVHNSPLHF.

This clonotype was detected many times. CDR3 residues: CASSPNRDRDIYGYTF. In nucleotides, the CDR3 is TGCGCCAGCAGCCCAAACCGGGACAGAGACATCTATGGCTACACCTTC. This chain connects TRBV4-1 to TRBJ1-2, with 7 bases matching TRBD1. Germline V gene sequence: CDR1 MGHRA, CDR2 YSYEKL. Germline trimming cut 4 bases from V and 4 bases from J; bases unmatched to any gene: 12. The CDR3 covers 16 residues.

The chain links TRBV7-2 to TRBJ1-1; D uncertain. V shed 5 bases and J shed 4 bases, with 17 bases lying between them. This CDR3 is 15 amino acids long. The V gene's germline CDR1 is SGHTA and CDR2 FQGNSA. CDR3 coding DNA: TGTGCCAGCAGCGCCCCGAGACCCGTGGGCACTGAAGCTTTCTTT. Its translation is CASSAPRPVGTEAFF.

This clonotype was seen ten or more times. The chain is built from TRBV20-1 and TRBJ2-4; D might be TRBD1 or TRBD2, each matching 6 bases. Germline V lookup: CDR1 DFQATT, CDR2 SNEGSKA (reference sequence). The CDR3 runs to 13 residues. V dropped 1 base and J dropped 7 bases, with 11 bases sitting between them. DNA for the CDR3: TGCAGTGCTAGAGGGGAAGGGGGGAACATTCAGTACTTC. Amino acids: CSARGEGGNIQYF.

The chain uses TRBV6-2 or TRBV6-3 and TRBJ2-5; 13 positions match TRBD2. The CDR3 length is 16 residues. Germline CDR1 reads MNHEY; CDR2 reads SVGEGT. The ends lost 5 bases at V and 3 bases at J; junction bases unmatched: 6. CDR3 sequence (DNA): TGTGCCAGCAGTCGACTAGCGGGGGGTCCAAAAGAGACCCAGTACTTC. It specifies CASSRLAGGPKETQYF.

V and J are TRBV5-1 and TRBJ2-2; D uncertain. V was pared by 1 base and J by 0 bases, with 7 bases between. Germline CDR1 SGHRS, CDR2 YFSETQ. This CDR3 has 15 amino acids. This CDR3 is CASSLSGTNTGELFF. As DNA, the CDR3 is TGCGCCAGCAGCTTGTCCGGAACGAACACCGGGGAGCTGTTTTTT.

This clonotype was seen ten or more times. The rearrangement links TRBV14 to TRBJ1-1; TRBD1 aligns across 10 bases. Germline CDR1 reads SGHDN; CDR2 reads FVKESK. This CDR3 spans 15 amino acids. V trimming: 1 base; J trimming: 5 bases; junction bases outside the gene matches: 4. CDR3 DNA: TGTGCCAGCAGCCAAGTACGGGACAGGGGAACTGAAGCTTTCTTT. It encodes CASSQVRDRGTEAFF.

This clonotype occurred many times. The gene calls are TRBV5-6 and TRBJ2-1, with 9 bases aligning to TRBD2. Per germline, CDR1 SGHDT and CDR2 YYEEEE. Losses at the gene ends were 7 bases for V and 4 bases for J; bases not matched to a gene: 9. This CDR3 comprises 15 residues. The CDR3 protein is CASLRSGGSYNEQFF. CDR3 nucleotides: TGTGCCAGCCTTCGGAGCGGGGGGTCATACAATGAGCAGTTCTTC. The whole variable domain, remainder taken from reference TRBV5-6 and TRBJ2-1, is DAGVTQSPTHLIKTRGQQVTLRCSPKSGHDTVSWYQQALGQGPQFIFQYYEEEERQRGNFPDRFSGHQFPNYSSELNVNALLLGDSALYLCASLRSGGSYNEQFFGPGTRLTVL.

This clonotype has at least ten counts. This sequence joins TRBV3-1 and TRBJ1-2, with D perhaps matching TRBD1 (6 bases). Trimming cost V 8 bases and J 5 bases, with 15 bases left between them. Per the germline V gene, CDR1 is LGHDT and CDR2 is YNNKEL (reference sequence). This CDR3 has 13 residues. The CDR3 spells CASSRGEVYGYTF. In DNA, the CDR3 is TGTGCCAGCTCTAGGGGGGAGGTTTATGGCTACACCTTC.

CDR3 DNA: TGTGCCAGCAGCCCGCAGGGGGACTACAATGAGCAGTTCTTC. Translated, it gives CASSPQGDYNEQFF. The genes are TRBV9 and TRBJ2-1; 7 nucleotides align to TRBD1. V lost 4 bases and J lost 3; bases outside the gene matches: 4. Germline V gives CDR1 SGDLS, CDR2 YYNGEE. The CDR3 is 14 residues long.

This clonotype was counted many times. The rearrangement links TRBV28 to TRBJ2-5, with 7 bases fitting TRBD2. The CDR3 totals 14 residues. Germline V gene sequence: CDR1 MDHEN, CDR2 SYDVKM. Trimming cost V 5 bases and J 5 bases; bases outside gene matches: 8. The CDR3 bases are TGTGCCAGCAGTCTAGGACTAGGAATGGAGACCCAGTACTTC. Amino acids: CASSLGLGMETQYF.